A selection of T cell receptor beta chains follows, all from one sample in a study of blood T cell repertoires in COVID-19. This table comes from immunoSEQ multiplex PCR, and its TCRdb copy is limited to in-frame clones, with some not included. Seen here are under 250,000 clones, around four fifths observed once, and the top ten hold more than 6%. The specimen sequenced was peripheral blood. These receptors came from a woman in her fifties or sixties with active or convalescent COVID-19. CDR3s include the opening cysteine and the closing phenylalanine or tryptophan. D genes are given only for firm matches. Size tells how often a clone was seen (once, few, many) or the class of an expanded clone, and some rows leave it out.

NA TRBJ1-5 TRBV3-1/TRBV3-2 few TGTGCCAGCAGCCCCCCGAATCAGCCCCAGCATTTT CASSPPNQPQHF
TRBD1 TRBJ2-7 TRBV11-2 NA TGTGCCAGCAGCTCCCGGACAGGGAACTACGAGCAGTACTTC CASSSRTGNYEQYF
NA TRBJ1-2 TRBV18 NA TGTGCCAGCTCACCACAGGCAGGGGCGGAGGGCTACACCTTC CASSPQAGAEGYTF
NA TRBJ1-1 TRBV29-1 NA TGCAGCGCCGGGACACTCAAATATGAAGCTTTCTTT CSAGTLKYEAFF
NA TRBJ1-2 TRBV5-4 NA TGTGCCACCCAGGGCGGCCAGGGTGGCTATGGCTACACCTTC CATQGGQGGYGYTF
NA TRBJ2-1 TRBV30 NA TGTGCCTGGAGCGGTTACAATGAGCAGTTCTTC CAWSGYNEQFF
NA TRBJ1-6 TRBV4-1 few TGCGCCAGCAGCCAACTTTGGGAGTCAAATTCACCCCTCCACTTT CASSQLWESNSPLHF
TRBD2 TRBJ2-1 TRBV7-8 once TGTGCCAGCAGCTTAACGACTAGCGGGGGGGTTCGTAGCTCCTACAATGAGCAGTTCTTC CASSLTTSGGVRSSYNEQFF
TRBD1 TRBJ1-1 TRBV3-1/TRBV3-2 NA TGTGCCAGCAGCCTCGGACAGGGGCCCCCACGGAACACTGAAGCTTTCTTT CASSLGQGPPRNTEAFF
TRBD1 TRBJ2-7 TRBV5-1 once TGCGCCAGCAGCTTGACTATCGGGACAGGGGGCTACGAGCAGTACTTC CASSLTIGTGGYEQYF
NA TRBJ2-5 TRBV5-1 NA TGCGCCAGCAGCTTGGCCAGGGCAGGCCAAGAGACCCAGTACTTC CASSLARAGQETQYF
NA TRBJ1-1 TRBV27 NA TGTGCCAGCAGTTTATCGGTGGGGGCCTCTGAAGCTTTCTTT CASSLSVGASEAFF
TRBD1 TRBJ1-4 TRBV6-5 NA TGTGCCAGCAGCTTACAGGGGCTACCTAATGAAAAACTGTTTTTT CASSLQGLPNEKLFF
TRBD1 TRBJ1-5 TRBV19 NA TGTGCCAGTAGCCCTACAGGGGGGAACCAGCCCCAGCATTTT CASSPTGGNQPQHF
NA TRBJ2-3 TRBV19 once TGTGCCAGTAGCGACCCAGGGGATACGCAGTATTTT CASSDPGDTQYF
NA TRBJ2-3 TRBV7-9 NA TGTGCCAGCAGCTTCGGGGGAGATACGCAGTATTTT CASSFGGDTQYF
TRBD1 TRBJ1-6 TRBV6-4 NA TGTGCCAGCAGTGAACAGGGGGGGGGAAATTCACCCCTCCACTTT CASSEQGGGNSPLHF
TRBD2 TRBJ2-1 TRBV30 few TGTGCCTGGAGCCAAACTAGCGGGCACCAAAGGAAGCAGTTCTTC CAWSQTSGHQRKQFF
NA TRBJ1-5 TRBV27 few TGTGCCAGCAGTCCTTCAGGGTACAATCAGCCCCAGCATTTT CASSPSGYNQPQHF
NA TRBJ1-2 TRBV2 few TGTGCCAGCAGTGAAGCAAGGGGCGACTATGGCTACACCTTC CASSEARGDYGYTF
NA TRBJ1-3 TRBV3-1/TRBV3-2 NA TGTGCCAGCAGCCAAGGGCGGGGGGCTGGAAACACCATATATTTT CASSQGRGAGNTIYF